The clone carrying this T cell receptor (beta chain) came up a few times. These data originate in a study of T cell repertoires in cytomegalovirus infection. CDR1 MNHEY and CDR2 SVGEGT come from the germline V gene. Trimming removed 5 bases from V and 5 bases from J, with 19 bases in between. This CDR3 contains 15 residues. TCRdb independently ran MiXCR on the reads; one entry per CDR3 protein. Among 160,000 or so distinct CDR3 sequences listed, about 25% were seen once. The receptor's source is a human donor in good health (CMV status not recorded). Some clones in this sample may be carry-over from other donors' samples. The chain is built from TRBV6-2 or TRBV6-3 and TRBJ2-7, with a possible D match to TRBD1 (7 bases). Input material: PBMCs. The DNA of the CDR3 is TGTGCCAGCAGTAGGCCTCGACAGGGAGGCGACGAGCAGTACTTC. This sequence encodes CASSRPRQGGDEQYF.